The clone carrying this T cell receptor beta chain was seen many times. The antigen remains unidentified. TCRdb reanalysed the reads using MiXCR and keeps one entry per CDR3 protein. The sample has 450,000 to 600,000 distinct CDR3 sequences; around 11% are singletons. This specimen comes from a study of T cell repertoires in cytomegalovirus infection. For the study at large: In public TCR beta signatures, there were indications of both CMV infection and matching HLA type. Study findings and constraints: HLA-C-restricted CMV clonotypes gave the most frequent clonotype in two of eight donors.

V lost 8 bases and J 7 bases, leaving 11 bases between the germline ends. Germline V gene lookup returns CDR1 SEHNR and CDR2 FQNEAQ (reference sequence). The CDR3 consists of 12 residues. This clonotype was obtained from a human donor in good health (CMV status not recorded). Some clones in this sample may be carry-over from other donors' samples. The chain recombines TRBV7-9 with TRBJ1-4, with D hard to call. The sequencing sample was made of PBMCs. The CDR3, as DNA: TGTGCCAGCTCCCAAGTGGTTGAAAAACTGTTTTTT. Its protein is CASSQVVEKLFF.